This entry concerns a single T cell receptor beta chain. Germline assignment: CDR1 SNHLY and CDR2 FYNNEI. Trimming shortened V by 1 base and J by 4 bases, and 11 bases separated the two germline ends. CDR3 length: 15 amino acids. The sample belongs to a study of blood T cell repertoires in COVID-19. Across the whole study: PBMCs, B-cell-depleted T cells, or T cells provided the cDNA or gDNA that made up the material.

Sequencing was performed with immunoSEQ multiplex PCR; in TCRdb, only in-frame clones are kept and a portion is missing. The repertoire has about 150,000 clones, around 89% of them found once; the top ten carry roughly 15%. Material: peripheral blood. This clonotype originated in a woman aged 40 to 50 with acute or convalescent COVID-19. The chain carries TRBV2 and TRBJ2-1; D possibly corresponds to TRBD2 (6 bases). The CDR3 here is CASSEEASAYNEQFF. For the CDR3, the DNA is TGTGCCAGCAGTGAAGAGGCTAGCGCTTACAATGAGCAGTTCTTC.